Described below is a single T cell receptor (beta chain) sequence and its context. The table lists this clone with a few counts. There is no known antigen for this receptor. The sample holds no much larger clone one base away, and base qualities are not on file. From the cysteine through the phenylalanine, the CDR3 covers 15 amino acids. CDR3 DNA only is kept here, 45 bases in frame from base 1. Looking up the germline V gene yields CDR1 MNHEY and CDR2 SVGAGI. Cut back by 8 bases and 2 bases, the V and J ends lie 16 bases apart. This sample is part of a study of cytomegalovirus exposure and HLA in healthy donors (TCRdb year 2017). For context, the study as a whole: An earlier analysis of some 600 of the donors reported 276 Gb of sequence data and 117 million unique TCR beta sequences obtained from approximately 180 million T cells. Roughly 300 gigabases of sequencing data and tens of millions of unique TCR sequences were included in an early release covering about 700 HLA-typed donors. Among the roughly 390 genotyped donors, 81% belonged to the genetic ancestry cluster associated with self-reported Caucasian donors. The study was designed to test whether signatures of past pathogen exposure could be identified by cataloging public T cell receptors. The T cell repertoires of 666 subjects were profiled by immunosequencing and related to cytomegalovirus serostatus. A separate validation cohort of roughly 130 different subjects was used in addition to the approximately 700-subject first cohort. High-throughput TCR immunosequencing, statistical association of individual TCRs with disease status, and machine learning were combined to predict cytomegalovirus infection status. In a later analysis, previously published TCR beta repertoires from 666 donors were re-analyzed and high-resolution HLA genotyping was added so that TCR occurrence patterns could be studied. The later analysis used no new phenotypic data to find candidate immune exposures, relying instead on TCR beta sequences and their occurrence across donors. In an earlier analysis of roughly 540 of the donors, high-throughput TCR beta sequencing was used to judge whether each TCR beta V gene segment behaved as functional or pseudogenic. Donor age, sex, ethnicity and CMV serostatus were collected together with the repertoire data. A later genetic analysis used genome-wide SNP genotypes for about 65% of the roughly 670 donors, treating that subset as a discovery cohort. Every repertoire in the discovery cohort had been generated on one and the same sequencing platform. Both class I and class II loci were covered by HLA typing, at four-digit resolution. Typing coverage differed by locus: A, B, C, DRB1 and DQB1 were typed in about 620-630 donors, DQA1 in 500 to 550, DPA1 in approximately 610, and DPB1 in 400 to 480. Five DR-DQ haplotypes were handled as single units for association and clustering, since linkage in the cohort was strong. Among a few hundred genotyped donors of the cohort, an average of about 240,000 unique TCR beta nucleotide sequences were sequenced per donor, roughly 20% of them non-productive.

Beyond this particular receptor, the publication reports: A further reported finding was that TCR beta sequences accurately predicted the HLA-A and HLA-B alleles for most subjects in the first cohort. A later genetic analysis associated a missense DCLRE1C variant with V-gene and J-gene trimming of TCR beta chains, and an independent cohort replicated the association. In a later analysis, TCR association rates were found to vary across HLA loci, with the most associated TCRs seen for DRB1 alleles and the fewest for HLA-C alleles. According to the authors, the approach could potentially be generalized to other disease states and immunological phenotypes. Roughly 17 rarely observed V segments, including chromosome 9 orphons, were excluded from the earlier analysis of several hundred of the donors because counts were too low. The study listed approximately 160 TCR beta chains as associated with cytomegalovirus. HLA typing was unavailable for some donors at each locus, so association tests used only the typed subset. An earlier analysis of approximately 600 of the donors showed that most TCR beta V segments appeared in productive rearrangements either about 87% or about 30% of the time, which broadly matched IMGT annotations. A later analysis found that most CMV-associated TCR beta chains appeared HLA-restricted, with HLA associations seemingly driven largely by CMV exposure. Assigning TCR associations to individual alleles was difficult when HLA alleles, especially DR and DQ, strongly co-occurred. The sequencing pipeline was judged likely to have produced a cluster of highly shared sequence variants as a technical artifact. A later analysis found that HLA-associated TCR beta chains were more clonally expanded and had lower generation probabilities than equally common non-associated chains. The classifier was reported to diagnose cytomegalovirus status with high specificity and sensitivity in both the original and validation cohorts. In a later genetic analysis, fewer N-insertions in productive TCRs were reported among donors in an Asian-associated ancestry cluster than the approximately 710-donor mean. For the cohort, immune exposure information was limited to CMV serostatus. Roughly uniform sequencing depth across donors was assumed in presence/absence analyses, although this assumption may not hold. According to a later analysis, parvovirus B19, influenza, CMV and Epstein-Barr virus appeared linked to several top co-occurrence clusters. Three of the identified cytomegalovirus-associated TCR beta chains were confirmed in vitro to be specific for cytomegalovirus antigens. Linkage disequilibrium might explain the correlated functional status among segregating V segments, but an unknown experimental factor could not be excluded. In a later analysis, more than 15,000 TCR beta sequences were associated with specific HLA alleles at a false discovery rate of 0.05. Across donors, most TCR sequences were observed very rarely, whereas some public TCRs were present in many individuals. The cohort was sequenced for TCR beta chains only, and without alpha or paired-chain data the features that could be detected were limited. Some IMGT-functional V segments, including TRBV6-2 and TRBV6-3, could not be told apart with the 87-base-pair reads, so those segments were excluded.

The cohort was made up of under 800 healthy bone marrow donors. At the time of sampling, all cohort members were nominally healthy, though unrecorded immune exposures were likely present. The donor tested CMV seronegative and was one of the 352 seronegative cohort members. Each donor provided a peripheral blood sample, and peripheral blood mononuclear cells were used for TCR beta sequencing. Genomic DNA was extracted from the blood cell samples with the Qiagen DNeasy Blood Extraction Kit. The library was prepared using the immunoSEQ multiplex PCR assay. For the multiplex PCR, a mixture combining 60 forward primers for TCR Vbeta segments and 13 reverse primers for TCR Jbeta segments was used. A multiplex PCR assay on genomic DNA amplified the CDR3 region of rearranged TCR beta genes. The Illumina HiSeq System was used to sequence the amplified TCR beta libraries as 87-base-pair reads. The paper's processing steps were these. In a later analysis, roughly 80 million unique TCR beta chains were counted across the roughly 670 repertoires, and roughly 11 million of these chains were shared by at least two donors. Raw reads were error-corrected and collapsed into unique sequences by a nearest-neighbor algorithm in which closely related sequences were merged to remove PCR and sequencing errors. CDR3 sequences were aligned to IMGT reference sequences to assign V, D and J gene segments. Each retained sequence needed at least a six-nucleotide match to both a V gene segment and a J gene segment. Rearrangements were classified as productive when the CDR3 lacked stop codons and remained in frame with V and J, and all other rearrangements were classified as non-productive. CDR3 was defined according to IMGT convention as the region running from the second conserved V-encoded cysteine to the conserved J-encoded phenylalanine. Sequences without an unambiguous match to a single V gene segment were excluded from the earlier analysis of 500 to 700 of the donors. An earlier analysis of a few hundred of the donors called V segments functional above 56.7% productive rearrangements and segregating when the between-donor standard deviation exceeded 5%. A statistical classification framework was developed to diagnose cytomegalovirus status using the catalog of TCR beta chain sequences. In a later analysis, TCR nucleotide sequences were compared against IMGT/GENE-DB human TR gene sequences so that V and J genes could be assigned. The TCRdist pipeline was used in a later analysis to assign CDR3 sequences and most-parsimonious VDJ recombination scenarios. In a later analysis, each TCR beta chain was defined by its CDR3 amino acid sequence together with its V-gene family, and reads lacking a unique V-gene family were excluded. To address suspected cross-contamination and a sequencing artifact, a later analysis removed under 600 highly shared, low-generation-probability nucleotide sequences. For each public chain, a later analysis derived a clonal expansion index from normalized ranks of inferred template counts within each repertoire. A later analysis computed generation probabilities with a VDJ recombination model fitted to out-of-frame rearrangements, and checked the results against IGoR. Hypergeometric tests were used in a later analysis to score TCR-TCR, TCR-HLA and TCR-CMV co-occurrence, with a repertoire-size bias correction applied to the TCR pairs. A later analysis estimated false discovery rates by permuting HLA or CMV assignments 20 times. In a later analysis, co-occurring TCRs were grouped using DBSCAN, and TCRdist sequence similarity was added for clustering within HLA-allele-positive subsets. Repertoires with fewer than 30,000 or more than 120,000 public chains, plus five repertoires with anomalous nucleotide sharing, were excluded from co-occurrence clustering. TCRdb obtained this table from immuneACCESS and retained in-frame rearrangements with V and J assigned. These tables miss some clones; where compared with another copy, unresolved V genes account for less than half of the shortfall, and the remainder is unexplained. V and J calls and clone size are those listed in that table; D and trimming were worked out from the DNA. A total of more than 150,000 clones appear in this sample, about 85% of them only once. The ten largest clones capture 3.8% of the sample.

The receptor was isolated from a man between 45 and 60 years old in good health and CMV-seronegative. The chain is encoded by TRBV6-5 joined to TRBJ1-3; the best D guess is TRBD1, with 5 bases matching. Sequencing was done on a sample of PBMCs. At the DNA level, the sequence is TGTGCCAGCGCCCGGGGGGGGAAAACTGGAAACACCATATATTTT. This gives the protein CASARGGKTGNTIYF.